Sequencing of this TCR beta chain was carried out in a study of blood T cell repertoires in COVID-19 (dated by TCRdb to 2018 to 2021). Some background on the complete study: Samples from collaborators originated in the United States, Italy and Spain and spanned both the acute and convalescent phases of COVID-19. The prospective study material was composed of cDNA or gDNA derived from T cells, B-cell-depleted T cells, or PBMCs. Subjects who had been exposed to COVID-19, were actively infected with it, or had recovered from it provided the deeply sampled blood TCRbeta repertoires that made up the dataset. The repertoires were released in a freely available public database intended as a resource for research on the immune response to SARS-CoV-2. Samples came from the ongoing ImmuneRACE study (first 160 participants) plus 1,254 subjects from 6 global collaborators. A de-identified subject ID, COVID-19 status, age in years and sex were almost always included in the sample metadata. Where available, HLA class I and class II types were taken from metadata supplied by the sample provider and were not determined by assay-based typing. Study-wide findings and limitations: The quantity of clinical and demographic metadata differed by source and by participant and was supplied without curation.

TCRbeta CDR3 regions were amplified from genomic DNA by means of the immunoSEQ Assay, a bias-controlled multiplex PCR. The authors' pipeline ran thus. Nucleated cell counts per sample were estimated from amplification of reference gene primers within the assay. Sequence reads were collapsed and filtered to measure the absolute abundance of every unique TCRbeta CDR3 rearrangement. For each sample, productive Simpson clonality was calculated by taking the square root of Simpson's diversity index across productive rearrangements. TCRdb holds this immuneACCESS table with in-frame rearrangements only. Some clones are missing; in checked studies, unresolved V genes explain under half, and the rest has no known cause. That table gives V, J and clone size, and the DNA gave D and trimming. The sample table contains 310,000 or so clones; only one count was recorded for around nine tenths of them. The top ten clonotypes cover 5.5% to 6% of the sample.

The V and J ends are trimmed by 5 bases and 0 bases, leaving 14 bases between them. The CDR3 numbers 15 residues from cysteine through phenylalanine. Only the CDR3 part of the read is kept: 45 bases, read in frame from the first base. Per the germline V gene, SGHTA is the CDR1 and FQGNSA is the CDR2. In the prospective study, participants were about 18 to 90 years old, resided in about two dozen geographic areas of the United States, and were enrolled through a virtual design. In the prospective study, participants were assigned to cohorts based on the clinical history participants reported in a screening survey and a study questionnaire. ImmuneRACE Cohort 3 recovered participants were defined by two consecutive negative NP/OP PCR tests, healthcare professional clearance, or symptom resolution. In the prospective study, mobile phlebotomists collected whole blood, serum and a nasopharyngeal or oropharyngeal swab from each participant. Prospective study participants could optionally give additional blood draws and questionnaires over an approximately two-month period. Prospective study blood samples were shipped either frozen or at room temperature before DNA extraction.

Of note for this clone: The clone's antigen remains unknown. No much larger clone is present one base from it, and per-base qualities are unavailable.

The clonotype originates from a woman under 40 who had recovered from COVID-19. Sequenced input: PBMCs or T cells enriched from blood (not recorded which). The receptor chain draws on TRBV7-2 and TRBJ2-7, with a tentative D gene TRBD2 over 5 matching bases. The CDR3 reads CASSTTTQSSYEQYF. The DNA reads TGTGCCAGCAGCACGACTACTCAAAGCTCCTACGAGCAGTACTTC.